The T cell receptor (beta chain) described here comes from a study of blood T cell repertoires in COVID-19. Study background: What the recovered Cohort 3 donors had was two negative PCRs, clearance, or symptom resolution. COVID-19 samples collected from the United States, Italy and Spain covered acute and convalescent phases. Nucleic acid was either cDNA or gDNA, and it came from T cells, B-cell-depleted T cells, or PBMCs.

Per the original methods: Estimates of nucleated cell counts were drawn from the amplification of reference gene primers. Produced via immunoSEQ multiplex PCR; TCRdb's table is partial and in-frame only. The DNA gave D and trimming, while V, J and clone size come from that table. The sample contains fewer than 350,000 clones, 88% of which appear only once. This clone has a handful of counts. Looked up from germline, CDR1 is KGHDR and CDR2 is SFDVKD. This CDR3 comprises 12 residues. V gave up 6 bases and J gave up 0 bases, with 4 bases separating them. The chain has TRBV24-1 and TRBJ1-2; no definite D call. What was sequenced was PBMCs or T cells enriched from blood (not recorded which). The receptor was derived from a woman aged 55-70 years in a cohort exposed to, infected with or recovered from COVID-19 (not recorded which). CDR3 region: CATSFANYGYTF. The CDR3 DNA sequence: TGTGCCACCAGTTTCGCTAACTATGGCTACACCTTC.